The 12 T cell receptor beta chains below were found in one sample sequenced in a study of response to subunit inactivated influenza vaccine. TCRdb reprocessed the RT-PCR reads via MiXCR and lists one record per CDR3 protein. The sample yields under 750,000 distinct CDR3 sequences, 12% seen once. This specimen consisted of PBMCs from blood, obtained on the day of vaccination. The receptors stem from a man between 45 and 60 years old who received an inactivated influenza vaccine.

This clonotype came up a few times. This CDR3 reads CASSLGWGQLVKLFF. The CDR3, as DNA: TGTGCCAGCAGCTTAGGATGGGGGCAGCTCGTTAAGCTGTTTTTT. This chain joins TRBV11-2 and TRBJ2-2; D is perhaps TRBD1 (6 bases). The CDR3 totals 15 residues. Trimming removed 1 base from V and 12 bases from J, with 18 bases in between. The germline gives CDR1 SGHAT, CDR2 FQNNGV.

In this sample, this clonotype turned up many times. The chain carries TRBV20-1 and TRBJ2-3, with 10 bases aligning to TRBD1. The length of the CDR3 is 13 residues. J was trimmed by 4 bases and V by 3 bases; bases with no gene match: 1. Germline V gives CDR1 DFQATT, CDR2 SNEGSKA (reference sequence). The CDR3 coding sequence is TGCAGTGCTAGGGGACAGGGGCCAGATACGCAGTATTTT. It specifies CSARGQGPDTQYF.

This clonotype was seen a few times. CDR3 amino acids: CASSLDRRLGGEAFF. The CDR3 DNA is TGTGCCAGCAGCTTGGACAGACGACTGGGAGGGGAAGCTTTCTTT. The chain links TRBV5-6 to TRBJ1-1, with D unclear. The CDR3 covers 15 residues. In germline, CDR1 is SGHDT, CDR2 YYEEEE. V lost 0 bases and J lost 8, with 17 bases in between.

The chain uses TRBV15 and TRBJ2-1; D unclear. Germline assignment: CDR1 LNHNV and CDR2 YYDKDF (reference sequence). V lost 1 base to trimming and J lost 7 bases, with 8 bases between them. This CDR3 is 13 amino acids long. CDR3 bases: TGTGCCACCAGCAGAGCGATGGGGAATGAGCAGTTCTTC. It specifies CATSRAMGNEQFF.

This clonotype was recorded a few times. The chain joins TRBV7-2 to TRBJ2-3; tentative D call: TRBD2 (6 bases). V lost 1 base and J 2 bases, leaving 13 bases between the germline ends. The CDR3 contains 16 residues. CDR1 is SGHTA and CDR2 is FQGNSA in the germline V gene. CDR3 region: CASSLEGTSNTDTQYF. The CDR3 nucleotides read TGTGCCAGCAGCTTAGAAGGTACTAGCAACACAGATACGCAGTATTTT.

This clonotype has a handful of counts. V and J are TRBV2 and TRBJ1-1; the D gene is possibly TRBD1 (6 bases). The CDR3 is made up of 11 amino acids. Germline CDR1 and CDR2: SNHLY and FYNNEI. V lost 6 bases and J 11 bases, leaving 13 bases between the germline ends. The CDR3 DNA reads TGTGCCAGCAGAGGGGACACGGCGGCTTTCTTT. This encodes CASRGDTAAFF. Looking up the rest from reference TRBV2 and TRBJ1-1 gives the full variable domain: EPEVTQTPSHQVTQMGQEVILRCVPISNHLYFYWYRQILGQKVEFLVSFYNNEISEKSEIFDDQFSVERPDGSNFTLKIRSTKLEDSAMYFCASRGDTAAFFGQGTRLTVV.

This clonotype was seen a handful of times. The J gene is TRBJ2-5, the V gene TRBV20-1; 7 nucleotides line up with TRBD1. Unmatched junction bases numbered 6, after V lost 5 bases and J lost 0 bases. This CDR3 is built from 14 residues. The germline V gene has CDR1 DFQATT and CDR2 SNEGSKA (reference sequence). CDR3 coding DNA: TGCAGTGCTGTCCGGGACAGCCACCAAGAGACCCAGTACTTC. This encodes CSAVRDSHQETQYF.

The gene calls are TRBV7-7 and TRBJ2-5; TRBD2 matches at 7 bases. The CDR3 covers 19 residues. V shed 1 base, J shed 4 bases, and the junction held 18 bases outside the gene matches. Germline loops: CDR1 SSHAT, CDR2 FNYEAQ (reference sequence). CDR3 sequence (DNA): TGTGCCAGCAGCTTAGTTCCCTACCGCGGGAGAGGTCGGGGAGAGACCCAGTACTTC. As protein: CASSLVPYRGRGRGETQYF.

The V and J genes are TRBV10-3 and TRBJ2-7, with 7 bases that match TRBD1. Trimming cost V 3 bases and J 0 bases; bases outside gene matches: 5. Germline V lookup: CDR1 ENHRY, CDR2 SYGVKD. The CDR3 totals 15 residues. In DNA, the CDR3 is TGTGCCATCAGTGATCAGACAGGGTACTCCTACGAGCAGTACTTC. Protein sequence: CAISDQTGYSYEQYF.

This clonotype has just a few counts. This chain joins TRBV4-3 and TRBJ2-5, with 10 bases aligning to TRBD1. This CDR3 comprises 15 residues. Germline V gene data show CDR1 as LGHNA and CDR2 as YSLEER. Trimming removed 1 base from V and 1 base from J; junction bases left unmatched: 0. The CDR3 here is CASSQGTGGQETQYF. CDR3 nucleotides: TGCGCCAGCAGCCAAGGGACAGGGGGCCAAGAGACCCAGTACTTC.

This clonotype was seen ten or more times. This sequence joins TRBV24-1 and TRBJ2-1; TRBD2 might be the D (6 bases). Germline-derived CDR1 and CDR2 are KGHDR and SFDVKD. CDR3 size: 12 residues. Trimming cost V 7 bases and J 12 bases, with 15 bases left between them. CDR3 nucleotides: TGTGCCACCAGCAGAACGGCGGGGTTGCAGTTCTTC. It yields the protein CATSRTAGLQFF.

In its sample, this clonotype was seen a few times. The CDR3 sequence is CSVAPRLGSYEQYF. DNA of the CDR3: TGCAGCGTCGCCCCAAGACTAGGGTCCTACGAGCAGTACTTC. The chain uses TRBV29-1 and TRBJ2-7, with D tentatively TRBD2 (6 bases). Per germline, CDR1 SQVTM and CDR2 ANQGSEA. The CDR3 length is 14 residues. V was clipped by 6 bases and J by 1 base, with 16 bases between them.